This TCR beta chain was sequenced for a study of identical twins. General study results and limits: In drawing conclusions, the study used cross-sectional statistical analysis and did not follow the same donors.

This clonotype was detected ten times or more. Its antigen is unknown. This CDR3 has 14 residues. CDR1 is MNHEY and CDR2 is SVGAGI in the germline V gene. V was shortened by 3 bases and J by 1 base, with 9 bases between the two germline ends. TCRdb re-called the 5' RACE reads through MiXCR, storing one row per CDR3 protein. This table has about 240,000 distinct CDR3 sequences, about 10% appearing once. Sequenced: memory T cells sorted from blood. V gene TRBV6-5 combines with J gene TRBJ2-5, with D possibly being TRBD1 or TRBD2 (5 bases each). This receptor was taken from a middle-aged man in good health. The CDR3 loop reads CASSYNGGQETQYF. CDR3 DNA sequence: TGTGCCAGCAGTTATAATGGGGGCCAAGAGACCCAGTACTTC.